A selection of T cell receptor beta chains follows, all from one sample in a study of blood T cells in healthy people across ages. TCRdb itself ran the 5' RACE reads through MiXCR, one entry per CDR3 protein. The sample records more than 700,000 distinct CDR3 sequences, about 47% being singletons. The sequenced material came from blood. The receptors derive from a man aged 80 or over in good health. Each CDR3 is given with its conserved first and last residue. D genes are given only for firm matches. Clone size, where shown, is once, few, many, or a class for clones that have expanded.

CDR3aa: CASSPTSSEQYF
CDR3nt: TGTGCCAGCAGTCCGACTAGTTCCGAGCAGTACTTC
v_gene: TRBV12-3/TRBV12-4
j_gene: TRBJ2-7
abundance: many
d_gene: -

CDR3aa: CASSTEGGPGGYTF
CDR3nt: TGTGCCAGCAGCACCGAGGGGGGACCTGGTGGCTACACCTTC
v_gene: TRBV5-4
j_gene: TRBJ1-2
abundance: -
d_gene: -

CDR3aa: CASSSQYPDTQYF
CDR3nt: TGTGCCAGCAGTAGCCAATATCCCGATACGCAGTATTTT
v_gene: TRBV6-2/TRBV6-3
j_gene: TRBJ2-3
abundance: -
d_gene: -

CDR3aa: CSARAWTSGRGRLSEQYF
CDR3nt: TGCAGTGCTAGAGCCTGGACTAGCGGGAGGGGCAGGTTGTCCGAGCAGTACTTC
v_gene: TRBV20-1
j_gene: TRBJ2-7
abundance: -
d_gene: TRBD2

CDR3aa: CASISDRVNTGELFF
CDR3nt: TGCGCCAGCATATCCGACAGGGTGAACACCGGGGAGCTGTTTTTT
v_gene: TRBV5-1
j_gene: TRBJ2-2
abundance: -
d_gene: TRBD1

CDR3aa: CSVSDRAGANVLTF
CDR3nt: TGCAGCGTAAGTGACAGGGCTGGGGCCAACGTCCTGACTTTC
v_gene: TRBV29-1
j_gene: TRBJ2-6
abundance: -
d_gene: TRBD1

CDR3aa: CASSFAGTGGLGETQYF
CDR3nt: TGTGCCAGCAGCTTTGCCGGGACAGGGGGTTTGGGAGAGACCCAGTACTTC
v_gene: TRBV12-1
j_gene: TRBJ2-5
abundance: -
d_gene: -

CDR3aa: CASSYHDTDHYEQYF
CDR3nt: TGTGCCAGCAGTTACCATGACACCGACCACTACGAGCAGTACTTC
v_gene: TRBV6-6
j_gene: TRBJ2-7
abundance: -
d_gene: -

CDR3aa: CASVTTVNTEAFF
CDR3nt: TGTGCCAGCGTTACGACGGTGAACACTGAAGCTTTCTTT
v_gene: TRBV12-3/TRBV12-4
j_gene: TRBJ1-1
abundance: few
d_gene: -

CDR3aa: CASSLLLAGGTDTQYF
CDR3nt: TGTGCCAGCAGCTTACTGCTAGCGGGAGGTACAGATACGCAGTATTTT
v_gene: TRBV7-2
j_gene: TRBJ2-3
abundance: few
d_gene: TRBD2

CDR3aa: CAGRETGGYEQYF
CDR3nt: TGTGCCGGCAGGGAGACAGGGGGCTACGAGCAGTACTTC
v_gene: TRBV25-1
j_gene: TRBJ2-7
abundance: -
d_gene: TRBD1

CDR3aa: CASSYGTRGYEQYF
CDR3nt: TGTGCCAGCAGCTATGGGACTAGAGGATACGAGCAGTACTTC
v_gene: TRBV5-6
j_gene: TRBJ2-7
abundance: once
d_gene: TRBD2

CDR3aa: CASSLGGVGTDTQYF
CDR3nt: TGTGCCAGCAGTTTGGGAGGGGTAGGCACAGATACGCAGTATTTT
v_gene: TRBV28
j_gene: TRBJ2-3
abundance: many
d_gene: TRBD2

CDR3aa: CASSSLGIQETQYF
CDR3nt: TGTGCCAGCAGCTCCCTTGGTATCCAAGAGACCCAGTACTTC
v_gene: TRBV7-2
j_gene: TRBJ2-5
abundance: few
d_gene: -

CDR3aa: CASSLVLAGAGEQYF
CDR3nt: TGTGCCAGCAGCTTAGTACTAGCGGGAGCTGGCGAGCAGTACTTC
v_gene: TRBV7-6
j_gene: TRBJ2-7
abundance: -
d_gene: TRBD2

CDR3aa: CSAWGNGRAAETQYF
CDR3nt: TGCAGTGCCTGGGGAAACGGGAGGGCCGCAGAGACCCAGTACTTC
v_gene: TRBV20-1
j_gene: TRBJ2-5
abundance: many
d_gene: TRBD2

CDR3aa: CSPSGRNNEQFF
CDR3nt: TGCAGCCCTAGCGGGAGGAACAATGAGCAGTTCTTC
v_gene: TRBV20-1
j_gene: TRBJ2-1
abundance: -
d_gene: TRBD2

CDR3aa: CASSPRRSGTDTQYF
CDR3nt: TGTGCCAGCAGCCCCCGTAGGTCTGGGACAGATACGCAGTATTTT
v_gene: TRBV11-3
j_gene: TRBJ2-3
abundance: -
d_gene: -

CDR3aa: CASSLAYRGPMNTEAFF
CDR3nt: TGCGCCAGCAGCTTGGCTTACAGGGGGCCGATGAACACTGAAGCTTTCTTT
v_gene: TRBV5-1
j_gene: TRBJ1-1
abundance: few
d_gene: TRBD1

CDR3aa: CASSYFRGGSYNEQYF
CDR3nt: TGTGCCAGCAGTTACTTCCGGGGGGGCTCCTACAATGAGCAGTACTTC
v_gene: TRBV6-5
j_gene: TRBJ2-7
abundance: few
d_gene: TRBD2

CDR3aa: CASSVEPRGGEQYF
CDR3nt: TGTGCCAGCAGCGTAGAACCCCGTGGGGGCGAGCAGTACTTC
v_gene: TRBV9
j_gene: TRBJ2-7
abundance: few
d_gene: -

CDR3aa: CASSKNGLAGETQYF
CDR3nt: TGTGCCAGCAGTAAGAATGGACTAGCGGGAGAGACCCAGTACTTC
v_gene: TRBV28
j_gene: TRBJ2-5
abundance: few
d_gene: TRBD2

CDR3aa: CASSTLAGRGNEQFF
CDR3nt: TGTGCCAGCAGCACCTTAGCGGGGAGGGGCAATGAGCAGTTCTTC
v_gene: TRBV11-1
j_gene: TRBJ2-1
abundance: once
d_gene: TRBD2

CDR3aa: CSVEKTGSSYNEQFF
CDR3nt: TGCAGCGTTGAAAAAACAGGGAGCTCCTACAATGAGCAGTTCTTC
v_gene: TRBV29-1
j_gene: TRBJ2-1
abundance: many
d_gene: -

CDR3aa: CASSPGQEKFF
CDR3nt: TGTGCCAGCAGCCCGGGACAGGAAAAGTTCTTC
v_gene: TRBV5-4
j_gene: TRBJ2-1
abundance: many
d_gene: TRBD1

CDR3aa: CASLRDRVTSGANVLTF
CDR3nt: TGTGCCAGCCTTAGGGACAGGGTCACTTCGGGGGCCAACGTCCTGACTTTC
v_gene: TRBV12-3/TRBV12-4
j_gene: TRBJ2-6
abundance: -
d_gene: TRBD1

CDR3aa: CASRTGAVGKNIQYF
CDR3nt: TGTGCCAGCAGGACAGGGGCCGTAGGCAAAAACATTCAGTACTTC
v_gene: TRBV6-5
j_gene: TRBJ2-4
abundance: once
d_gene: TRBD1

CDR3aa: CASSFPGQGAREQYF
CDR3nt: TGTGCCAGCAGCTTTCCGGGACAGGGGGCGCGTGAGCAGTACTTC
v_gene: TRBV7-9
j_gene: TRBJ2-7
abundance: few
d_gene: TRBD1

CDR3aa: CASSLARDPTGSGETQYF
CDR3nt: TGTGCCAGCAGCCTAGCTCGGGATCCGACAGGCTCGGGAGAGACCCAGTACTTC
v_gene: TRBV9
j_gene: TRBJ2-5
abundance: -
d_gene: -

CDR3aa: CASSALGGGPQYF
CDR3nt: TGTGCCAGCAGCGCCCTGGGTGGGGGGCCCCAGTATTTT
v_gene: TRBV12-3/TRBV12-4
j_gene: TRBJ2-3
abundance: few
d_gene: -

CDR3aa: CATSENGFSNQPQHF
CDR3nt: TGTGCCACCAGTGAAAATGGGTTTAGCAATCAGCCCCAGCATTTT
v_gene: TRBV24-1
j_gene: TRBJ1-5
abundance: -
d_gene: -

CDR3aa: CSAPTSGGGNEQYF
CDR3nt: TGCAGTGCTCCGACTAGCGGGGGAGGTAATGAGCAGTACTTC
v_gene: TRBV20-1
j_gene: TRBJ2-5
abundance: -
d_gene: TRBD2

CDR3aa: CASTREGFEQYF
CDR3nt: TGTGCCAGCACCAGAGAGGGATTCGAGCAGTACTTC
v_gene: TRBV7-9
j_gene: TRBJ2-7
abundance: few
d_gene: -

CDR3aa: CSARSGYEQYF
CDR3nt: TGCAGTGCTCGGTCCGGCTACGAGCAGTACTTC
v_gene: TRBV20-1
j_gene: TRBJ2-7
abundance: many
d_gene: -

CDR3aa: CASSTRDSGTEAFF
CDR3nt: TGTGCCAGCAGTACCCGGGACTCTGGGACTGAAGCTTTCTTT
v_gene: TRBV12-3/TRBV12-4
j_gene: TRBJ1-1
abundance: few
d_gene: -